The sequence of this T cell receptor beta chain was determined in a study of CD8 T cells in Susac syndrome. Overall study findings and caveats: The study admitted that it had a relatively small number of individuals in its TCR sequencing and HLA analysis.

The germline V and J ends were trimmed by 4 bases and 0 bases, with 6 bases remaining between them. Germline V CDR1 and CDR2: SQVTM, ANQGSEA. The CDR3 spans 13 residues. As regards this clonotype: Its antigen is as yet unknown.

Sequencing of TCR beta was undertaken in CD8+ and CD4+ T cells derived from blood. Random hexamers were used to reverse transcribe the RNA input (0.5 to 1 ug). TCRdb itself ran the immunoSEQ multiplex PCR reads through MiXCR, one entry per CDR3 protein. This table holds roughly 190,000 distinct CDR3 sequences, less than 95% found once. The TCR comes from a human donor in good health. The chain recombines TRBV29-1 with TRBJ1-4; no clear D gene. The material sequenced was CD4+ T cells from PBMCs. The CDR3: CSVGIATNEKLFF. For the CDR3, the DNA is TGCAGCGTTGGGATCGCAACTAATGAAAAACTGTTTTTT.